This T cell receptor (beta chain) was sequenced for a study of blood T cell repertoires in COVID-19 (TCRdb year 2020). For the study in its entirety: The collaborator samples originated in the United States, Italy and Spain and spanned the acute and convalescent phases of COVID-19. The material from the prospective study consisted of cDNA or gDNA derived from T cells, B-cell-depleted T cells, or PBMCs. Subjects who had been exposed to COVID-19, were actively infected with it, or had recovered from it provided the deeply sampled blood TCRbeta repertoires that made up the dataset. A freely available public database, intended as a resource for researchers studying the immune response to SARS-CoV-2, is where the repertoires were released. Samples were obtained from the ongoing ImmuneRACE study (first 160 participants) and from 1,254 subjects provided by 6 global collaborators. A de-identified subject ID, COVID-19 status, age in years and sex were almost always included in the sample metadata. Where available, HLA class I and class II types were obtained from metadata supplied by the sample provider rather than from assay-based typing. The research as a whole found: How much clinical and demographic metadata was included differed by source and by participant, and the metadata was provided uncurated.

The CDR3 spans 15 residues, from the cysteine through the phenylalanine. This entry keeps only the CDR3 DNA: 45 bases, framed from base 1. Per the germline V gene, MDHEN is the CDR1 and SYDVKM is the CDR2. V was cut back by 6 bases and J by 0 bases, leaving a gap of 14 bases between them. In regard to this clone: The antigen this receptor binds is unknown. The input lacks base qualities; no much larger clone sits a single base away.

Each collaborating institution followed its own protocols to collect whole blood in K2EDTA tubes. For TCRbeta analysis, collaborator samples were shipped as frozen whole blood, as isolated PBMCs, or as DNA extracted from either sample type. The immunoSEQ Assay, a bias-controlled multiplex PCR, was used to amplify TCRbeta CDR3 regions from genomic DNA. As for the original processing: Within the assay, amplification of reference gene primers was used to estimate how many nucleated cells each sample contained. To quantify the absolute abundance of each unique TCRbeta CDR3 rearrangement, sequence reads were collapsed and filtered. Productive Simpson clonality was computed per sample as the square root of Simpson's diversity index over productive rearrangements. TCRdb mirrors the immuneACCESS table, restricted to in-frame sequences. Some clones are absent from its copies; in checked studies, under half trace to an unresolved V gene, and the reason for the others is unknown. D and trimming were read from the DNA, whereas the V and J calls and clone size are those reported in that table. In this sample the table shows 120,000 or so clones, around 83% of which occur a single time. 12% of the sample goes to the ten largest clones.

The sequence links TRBV28 to TRBJ1-1, with a weak D call of TRBD1 (5 bases match). The material sequenced was peripheral blood. This clonotype originated in a man in his 60s with acute or convalescent COVID-19. The encoded CDR3 is CASRGPGAMNTEAFF. Here is the DNA: TGTGCCAGCAGGGGACCGGGAGCTATGAACACTGAAGCTTTCTTT.